The 12 T cell receptor beta chains below come from one sample, sequenced in a study of identical twins. Via MiXCR, TCRdb re-called the 5' RACE reads, giving one row per CDR3 protein. The sample holds 400,000 to 550,000 distinct CDR3 sequences, roughly an eighth seen once. The same sample was also studied in work on yellow fever vaccine responses in identical twins.

Sequences were obtained from CD4+ T cells sorted from blood. The source of these receptors is a woman younger than 30 in good health.

This clonotype has a single count. The chain uses TRBV6-1 and TRBJ2-1; 10 bases agree with TRBD2. The germline V gene has CDR1 MNHNS and CDR2 SASEGT. V was clipped by 3 bases and J by 2 bases; unmatched bases: 1. The CDR3 runs 15 residues. In DNA form, the CDR3 reads TGTGCCAGCAGTGACGGACTAGCGGCCTACAATGAGCAGTTCTTC. Translation: CASSDGLAAYNEQFF.

This clonotype was seen ten or more times. The gene calls are TRBV3-1 and TRBJ2-5; 7 bases align to TRBD2. The CDR3 covers 14 residues. Looked up from germline, CDR1 is LGHDT and CDR2 is YNNKEL (reference sequence). The trim removed 3 bases at V and 5 bases at J, leaving 6 bases unmatched. In nucleotides, the CDR3 is TGTGCCAGCAGCCAGGCTAGCGGATCGGAGACCCAGTACTTC. It encodes CASSQASGSETQYF.

V usage is TRBV7-9 and J usage is TRBJ2-3; D is unclear. V lost 5 bases and J 1 base, leaving 19 bases between the germline ends. Germline V lookup: CDR1 SEHNR, CDR2 FQNEAQ (reference sequence). The CDR3 runs 17 residues. CDR3 amino acids: CASSRALTQLGTDTQYF. The CDR3 bases are TGTGCCAGCAGCCGTGCCCTAACTCAACTCGGCACAGATACGCAGTATTTT. The full variable domain, with the rest looked up from reference TRBV7-9 and TRBJ2-3, is DTGVSQNPRHKITKRGQNVTFRCDPISEHNRLYWYRQTLGQGPEFLTYFQNEAQLEKSRLLSDRFSAERPKGSFSTLEIQRTEQGDSAMYLCASSRALTQLGTDTQYFGPGTRLTVL.

This sequence joins TRBV19 and TRBJ2-1; possibly TRBD1 for D (6 bases). CDR1 is LNHDA and CDR2 is SQIVND in the germline V gene (reference sequence). This CDR3 spans 12 amino acids. Trimming left V 7 bases short and J 7 bases short, with 11 bases between. Here the CDR3 DNA reads TGTGCCAGTAACAGGGTGGGGAATGAGCAGTTCTTC. This translates into CASNRVGNEQFF.

This chain joins TRBV28 and TRBJ2-7; D remains unclear. Trimming shortened V by 5 bases and J by 0 bases, and 14 bases separated the two germline ends. The CDR3 is 15 residues long. Germline V gene lookup returns CDR1 MDHEN and CDR2 SYDVKM. The CDR3 loop is CASSPPQDSSYEQYF. The CDR3 DNA is TGTGCCAGCAGTCCCCCCCAGGATAGCTCCTACGAGCAGTACTTC.

This clonotype came up many times. Germline and junction disagree at one end, which may indicate a read error. The rearrangement links TRBV7-9 to TRBJ2-1, with D perhaps TRBD1 (5 bases). The CDR3 sequence is 14 residues long. The germline CDR1 and CDR2 sequences are SEHNR and FQNEAQ (reference sequence). CDR3 DNA sequence: TGTGCCAGCAGCTTAGCTATCTACCAGGGCCGCCTACTCTTC. Protein product: CASSLAIYQGRLLF. The variable domain in full, completed from reference TRBV7-9 and TRBJ2-1, reads DTGVSQNPRHKITKRGQNVTFRCDPISEHNRLYWYRQTLGQGPEFLTYFQNEAQLEKSRLLSDRFSAERPKGSFSTLEIQRTEQGDSAMYLCASSLAIYQGRLLFGPGTRLTVL.

This clonotype was seen repeatedly, ten times or more. The chain employs TRBV4-2 and TRBJ2-3, with 7 bases identical to TRBD2. V gave up 7 bases and J gave up 2 bases; unmatched junction bases: 21. The CDR3 is 19 amino acids. Germline V gene data show CDR1 as LGHNA and CDR2 as YNFKEQ. The CDR3 bases are TGTGCCAGCACCCTCCTAGGCGAGCGGGACTTCAGAATCACAGATACGCAGTATTTT. Translating gives CASTLLGERDFRITDTQYF.

This clonotype was seen more than once but under ten times. The chain joins TRBV25-1 to TRBJ2-7; a weak D match, TRBD1 (5 bases). This CDR3 region has 13 residues. V was shortened by 5 bases and J by 6 bases, with 14 bases between the two germline ends. Germline V lookup: CDR1 MGHDK, CDR2 SYGVNS. For the CDR3, the DNA is TGTGCCAGCAGTCAACCAGGGATGGGCGAGCAGTACTTC. This sequence encodes CASSQPGMGEQYF.

This clonotype was seen a few times. The chain uses TRBV24-1 and TRBJ2-1; D is unclear. CDR1 is KGHDR and CDR2 is SFDVKD in the germline V gene. Deletions cut 0 bases from V and 4 bases from J, with 9 bases between. The CDR3 has 15 residues. As DNA, the CDR3 is TGTGCCACCAGTGATTTGGGCAGCCCTTACAATGAGCAGTTCTTC. Its protein product is CATSDLGSPYNEQFF.

The chain is built from TRBV11-2 and TRBJ2-1; no clear D gene. Per the germline V gene, CDR1 is SGHAT and CDR2 is FQNNGV. V lost 4 bases, J lost 6 bases, and 13 bases lay in between. This CDR3 comprises 14 residues. In DNA form, the CDR3 reads TGTGCCAGCAGCTCACGGAACCTTCTCAATGAGCAGTTCTTC. Translation: CASSSRNLLNEQFF.

The chain is built from TRBV7-9 and TRBJ2-2; D is possibly TRBD1 or TRBD2 (5 bases each). The CDR3 length is 17 residues. Germline CDR1 is SEHNR and CDR2 is FQNEAQ (reference sequence). Trimming took off 0 bases at V and 0 bases at J, with 11 bases between the two ends. Here the CDR3 reads CASSLAGRRTNTGELFF. CDR3 DNA: TGTGCCAGCAGCTTAGCGGGACGGAGGACGAACACCGGGGAGCTGTTTTTT.

In DNA form, the CDR3 reads TGTGCCAGCAGCCAGAAATTAGCGGGGGGGACCAATGAGCAGTTCTTC. Encoded protein: CASSQKLAGGTNEQFF. This chain links TRBV3-1 with TRBJ2-1; 11 bases are shared with TRBD2. The CDR3 length is 16 residues. Germline-derived CDR1 and CDR2 are LGHDT and YNNKEL (reference sequence). V was pared by 3 bases and J by 6 bases, with 7 bases of the junction left unmatched.